The next 15 T cell receptor beta chains were all read from a single sample in a study of blood T cell repertoires in COVID-19. The protocol was immunoSEQ multiplex PCR, while the TCRdb copy is restricted to in-frame clones and leaves out a portion. The sample shows fewer than 90,000 clones, 88% of them seen only once. The sequenced sample was peripheral blood. The receptors were gathered from a human donor in a cohort sampled during active COVID-19.

CDR3 sequence (DNA): TGTGCCACCAGTGATTTTAGGACAGGGGAAGGCTACACCTTC. This sequence encodes CATSDFRTGEGYTF. The chain uses TRBV24-1 and TRBJ1-2, with TRBD1 matching 9 bases. The CDR3 is 14 amino acids. CDR1 is KGHDR, CDR2 SFDVKD, per germline. Trimming cost V 1 base and J 8 bases; bases outside gene matches: 4.

The chain couples TRBV6-5 to TRBJ2-3; D is undetermined. The CDR3 extends over 13 amino acids. CDR1 is MNHEY and CDR2 is SVGAGI in the germline V gene. Trimming took 6 bases from V and 4 from J, leaving 11 bases between them. CDR3 in amino acids: CASRAADPDTQYF. The CDR3 DNA reads TGTGCCAGCAGGGCGGCTGATCCAGATACGCAGTATTTT.

This sequence joins TRBV5-8 and TRBJ1-2; D is perhaps TRBD1 (5 bases). Germline CDR1 SGHTS, CDR2 YDEGEE. CDR3 length: 14 residues. With 4 bases removed from V and 4 bases from J, the gap between germline ends came to 14 bases. The CDR3 DNA reads TGTGCCAGCAGCCGGGGGGTTGCGGGCTATGGCTACACCTTC. Translation gives CASSRGVAGYGYTF.

In the case of this clone: Given the absence of the conserved phenylalanine or tryptophan at the CDR3 end, a read error is likely. Because the CDR3's place on the DNA is in doubt, the DNA is left out and the CDR3 is given as listed by TCRdb. The chain couples TRBV6-5 to TRBJ1-2. The germline gives CDR1 MNHEY, CDR2 SVGAGI. The CDR3 is 11 amino acids long, termini counted. CDR3 sequence reads: CASSYVRERSS.

The chain carries TRBV21-1 and TRBJ2-7; the DNA was not compared with TRBD2, the D call given in the table. TRBV21-1 is marked as a pseudogene. This CDR3 is 14 amino acids long. The CDR3 region is CSGKASEVGYEQYV. In nucleotides, the CDR3 is TGTTCTGGGAAGGCATCGGAGGTTGGCTACGAGCAGTACGTC.

In its sample, this clone was seen a few times. This rearrangement joins TRBV6-5 to TRBJ2-7, with TRBD1 matching 8 bases. This CDR3 is 13 amino acids long. Looked up from germline, CDR1 is MNHEY and CDR2 is SVGAGI. The V and J ends lost 11 bases and 3 bases, in that order; junction bases with no gene match: 9. In nucleotides, the CDR3 is TGTGCCGGAAGGACAGGGTCTCGCTACGAGCAGTACTTC. Amino acid sequence: CAGRTGSRYEQYF.

The chain links TRBV5-1 to TRBJ2-5, with 8 bases lining up with TRBD1. The CDR3 is 12 residues long. J was trimmed by 10 bases and V by 4 bases; bases with no gene match: 6. The V gene's germline CDR1 is SGHRS and CDR2 YFSETQ. In DNA form, the CDR3 reads TGCGCCAGCAGCACTCAACAGGGGGGCCAGTACTTC. The encoded protein is CASSTQQGGQYF.

The rearrangement links TRBV5-1 to TRBJ1-1; weak D call: TRBD1 (6 bases). This CDR3 contains 15 residues. V was trimmed by 4 bases and J by 0 bases, leaving 13 bases between them. Germline V gene sequence: CDR1 SGHRS, CDR2 YFSETQ. DNA for the CDR3: TGCGCCAGCAGCCAAAAACAGGGATTGAACACTGAAGCTTTCTTT. Encoded protein: CASSQKQGLNTEAFF.

This chain uses TRBV28 with TRBJ1-2, with 7 bases that match TRBD1. From germline, CDR1 is MDHEN and CDR2 SYDVKM. This CDR3 is 12 amino acids long. The V segment lost 2 bases and the J segment 7 bases; nucleotides outside the gene matches: 1. The CDR3 nucleotides read TGTGCCAGCAGTTTAACAGGGGCTGGCTACACCTTC. Protein product: CASSLTGAGYTF.

The CDR3 spells CASSLAAVSDTQYF. The CDR3, as DNA: TGTGCCAGCAGCTTAGCAGCGGTCTCAGATACGCAGTATTTT. The chain combines TRBV7-2 with TRBJ2-3; tentative D call: TRBD2 (5 bases). CDR1 is SGHTA and CDR2 is FQGNSA in the germline V gene. The CDR3 has 14 amino acids. The V end lost 0 bases, the J end lost 4 bases, and 8 bases lay between the germline ends. Complete variable domain (other parts from reference TRBV7-2 and TRBJ2-3): GAGVSQSPSNKVTEKGKDVELRCDPISGHTALYWYRQSLGQGLEFLIYFQGNSAPDKSGLPSDRFSAERTGGSVSTLTIQRTQQEDSAVYLCASSLAAVSDTQYFGPGTRLTVL.

V gene TRBV1 combines with J gene TRBJ2-5; the table assigns TRBD2, which was not confirmed against the DNA. TRBV1 is an annotated pseudogene. This CDR3 spans 15 amino acids. The CDR3 DNA is TGCACCAGCAGCCTCCGAGCGGGAGACCAAGAGACCCAGTACTTC. It yields the protein CTSSLRAGDQETQYF.

The chain recombines TRBV10-3 with TRBJ1-5, with D unresolved. CDR1 and CDR2 from the germline V gene are ENHRY and SYGVKD. V gave up 2 bases and J gave up 4 bases, with 6 bases separating them. The CDR3 covers 13 residues. The CDR3 region is CAISEGENQPQHF. The CDR3 coding sequence is TGTGCCATCAGTGAGGGGGAGAATCAGCCCCAGCATTTT.

With respect to this clone: One junction end disagrees with the germline gene, perhaps due to a read error. The chain joins TRBV7-7 to TRBJ2-4, with 8 bases identical to TRBD1. The CDR3 consists of 15 residues. Germline V gene data show CDR1 as SSHAT and CDR2 as FNYEAQ (reference sequence). CDR3 amino acids: CASSRQGKAKNIQYF. The CDR3 coding sequence is TGTGCTAGCAGCCGACAGGGGAAGGCCAAAAACATTCAGTACTTC.

This clone was recorded a few times. The V and J genes are TRBV6-5 and TRBJ2-6; a possible D gene is TRBD1 (5 bases). V was shortened by 7 bases and J by 1 base, with 11 bases between the two germline ends. The germline V gene has CDR1 MNHEY and CDR2 SVGAGI. The CDR3 contains 15 residues. Written as DNA, the CDR3 is TGTGCCAGCAACGTTCAGGGATCTGGGGCCAACGTCCTGACTTTC. Translating it yields CASNVQGSGANVLTF.

The chain joins TRBV5-6 to TRBJ2-7; D call uncertain. Trimming left V 4 bases short and J 6 bases short, with 17 bases between. The germline V gene has CDR1 SGHDT and CDR2 YYEEEE. CDR3 size: 14 residues. In DNA form, the CDR3 reads TGTGCCAGCAGCAATACCGGCATAGCTTCCGAGCAGTACTTC. This translates into CASSNTGIASEQYF.